This T cell receptor (beta chain) was identified in a study of cytomegalovirus exposure and HLA in healthy donors. Note on this clone: Its target is unknown.

In the PCR, 60 Vbeta and 13 Jbeta primers were used. Methods used by the authors: A follow-up analysis tallied tens of millions of unique TCR beta chains, approximately 10 million shared. Sequencing was performed with immunoSEQ multiplex PCR; in TCRdb, only in-frame clones are kept and a portion is missing. From that table come the V and J calls and clone size; the DNA was used to work out D and trimming. The sample includes about 98,000 clones, around 67% seen only once; the top ten take 1.8%. Study-level findings and limits: Based on reports, TCR beta sequences accurately predicted HLA-A and HLA-B alleles for most subjects. Trimming of TCR beta V- and J-genes showed a link, identified in a later analysis, to a missense DCLRE1C variant.

CDR3 length equals 15 residues. V lost 3 bases and J lost 0, with 12 bases in between. The rearrangement joins TRBV23-1 to TRBJ2-7; a weak D match, TRBD1 (5 bases). TRBV23-1 is designated an ORF whose function remains uncertain. The sequence was obtained from a male donor in good health and CMV-seronegative. The sample consisted of PBMCs. In DNA, the CDR3 is TGCGCCAGCAGTCAGGGGCAGGGCATCTCCTACGAGCAGTACTTC. Amino acids: CASSQGQGISYEQYF.